These 24 T cell receptor beta chains were sequenced from one sample in a study of T cell responses to AZD1222 COVID-19 vaccine. Clones were read by immunoSEQ multiplex PCR, and TCRdb kept only the in-frame ones, dropping some. The sample yields 89,000 or so clones, 80% to 90% seen once. Sequenced here: peripheral blood, sampled on day 0 of AZD1222 vaccination. The receptors here all came from an adult in good health.

The chain links TRBV4-2 to TRBJ2-2; 9 bases map to TRBD2. The CDR3 runs to 16 residues. The germline V gene has CDR1 LGHNA and CDR2 YNFKEQ. Trimming at V came to 4 bases and at J to 0 bases, leaving 3 bases not matched to a gene. Written as DNA, the CDR3 is TGTGCCAGCAGCCCCCTAGCGGGGTCGAACACCGGGGAGCTGTTTTTT. Translating gives CASSPLAGSNTGELFF.

This chain connects TRBV6-5 to TRBJ2-7; tentative D call: TRBD2 (6 bases). CDR1 is MNHEY, CDR2 SVGAGI, per germline. CDR3 length: 13 amino acids. V was trimmed by 5 bases and J by 3 bases, leaving 11 bases between them. CDR3 nucleotides: TGTGCCAGCAGTCCGGGACTCCGCTACGAGCAGTACTTC. Amino acids: CASSPGLRYEQYF.

This clone was seen a handful of times. The V gene is TRBV28, the J gene TRBJ2-3; D remains unclear. Germline CDR1 is MDHEN and CDR2 is SYDVKM. This CDR3 has 15 residues. Trimming left V 5 bases short and J 0 bases short, with 12 bases between. The CDR3 DNA is TGTGCCAGCAGTCCTCAAGGGCAGAGCACAGATACGCAGTATTTT. It translates to CASSPQGQSTDTQYF.

V and J are TRBV21-1 and TRBJ2-7; TRBD2 reflects the table's D call only, with no check against the DNA. TRBV21-1 is described as a pseudogene. This CDR3 region has 15 residues. CDR3 nucleotides: TGTGCCAGCAAAGGAGGAAAGGTGGGGACCTACGAGCAGTACTTC. It yields the protein CASKGGKVGTYEQYF.

This chain uses TRBV30 with TRBJ2-1, with TRBD2 as a possible D gene (5 bases). This CDR3 spans 15 amino acids. The V gene lost 6 bases and the J gene lost 0 bases, with 15 bases spanning the gap. Germline V gene sequence: CDR1 GTSNPN, CDR2 SVGIG (reference sequence). The CDR3 region is CACTKAADSYNEQFF. The CDR3 nucleotides read TGTGCCTGCACTAAGGCAGCGGACTCCTACAATGAGCAGTTCTTC.

The J gene is TRBJ2-2, the V gene TRBV9; D is possibly TRBD2 (6 bases). The germline gives CDR1 SGDLS, CDR2 YYNGEE. This CDR3 has 15 amino acids. V lost 0 bases, J lost 4 bases, and 10 bases lay in between. CDR3 residues: CASSVVVGGTGELFF. DNA for the CDR3: TGTGCCAGCAGCGTAGTAGTCGGGGGCACCGGGGAGCTGTTTTTT.

The genes are TRBV5-1 and TRBJ2-1; 10 bases line up with TRBD1. In germline, CDR1 is SGHRS, CDR2 YFSETQ. CDR3 length equals 14 residues. With 0 bases clipped from V and 7 bases from J, the junction kept 1 base outside the gene matches. CDR3 DNA: TGCGCCAGCAGCTTGGGACAGGGGGCGAATGAGCAGTTCTTC. Translating gives CASSLGQGANEQFF. Full variable domain (rest looked up from reference TRBV5-1 and TRBJ2-1): KAGVTQTPRYLIKTRGQQVTLSCSPISGHRSVSWYQQTPGQGLQFLFEYFSETQRNKGNFPGRFSGRQFSNSRSEMNVSTLELGDSALYLCASSLGQGANEQFFGPGTRLTVL.

The chain employs TRBV7-9 and TRBJ2-7; D might be TRBD1 (5 bases). Germline-derived CDR1 and CDR2 are SEHNR and FQNEAQ (reference sequence). The ends were cut back, 5 bases at V and 6 bases at J, with 20 bases in the middle. The CDR3 has 15 residues. CDR3 loop: CASSPPSGRVREQYF. Written as DNA, the CDR3 is TGTGCCAGCAGCCCACCCTCTGGCAGGGTACGCGAGCAGTACTTC.

The chain joins TRBV6-5 to TRBJ1-4; no reliable D call. V was cut by 1 base and J by 0 bases, with 9 bases left in between. The length of the CDR3 is 16 residues. From germline, CDR1 is MNHEY and CDR2 SVGAGI. The CDR3 DNA follows: TGTGCCAGCAGTTACTACAGCCTAACAACTAATGAAAAACTGTTTTTT. This gives the protein CASSYYSLTTNEKLFF.

The rearrangement joins TRBV2 to TRBJ2-2, with 8 bases aligning to TRBD1. Trimming cost V 5 bases and J 5 bases; bases outside gene matches: 7. There are 15 residues in the CDR3. Germline loops: CDR1 SNHLY, CDR2 FYNNEI. The CDR3 DNA follows: TGTGCCAGCAGTCCACAGGGGGATCTAACCGGGGAGCTGTTTTTT. As protein: CASSPQGDLTGELFF.

This clone was seen once. The V and J genes are TRBV27 and TRBJ1-1; D is possibly TRBD1 (5 bases). The CDR3 is made up of 12 amino acids. CDR1 and CDR2 (germline): MNHEY, SMNVEV (reference sequence). Trimming cost V 6 bases and J 8 bases, with 13 bases left between them. This CDR3 reads CASRSGTKEAFF. DNA for the CDR3: TGTGCCAGCAGGTCGGGGACTAAAGAAGCTTTCTTT.

The CDR3 spells CASSLATVPYEQYF. CDR3 DNA: TGTGCCAGCAGCTTAGCGACAGTTCCCTACGAGCAGTACTTC. The V and J genes are TRBV7-9 and TRBJ2-7, with D perhaps TRBD1 (5 bases). The germline V and J ends were trimmed by 0 bases and 2 bases, with 8 bases remaining between them. Looked up from germline, CDR1 is SEHNR and CDR2 is FQNEAQ (reference sequence). The CDR3 contains 14 residues. Supplemented by reference TRBV7-9 and TRBJ2-7, the full variable domain reads DTGVSQNPRHKITKRGQNVTFRCDPISEHNRLYWYRQTLGQGPEFLTYFQNEAQLEKSRLLSDRFSAERPKGSFSTLEIQRTEQGDSAMYLCASSLATVPYEQYFGPGTRLTVT.

This chain links TRBV5-1 with TRBJ2-7, with D perhaps given as TRBD1 or TRBD2 (5 bases each). The V gene's germline CDR1 is SGHRS and CDR2 YFSETQ. V lost 4 bases and J lost 3, with 11 bases in between. The CDR3 is made up of 13 amino acids. In DNA, the CDR3 is TGCGCCAGCAGCCCGGGGACCTTCTACGAGCAGTACTTC. As protein: CASSPGTFYEQYF.

J is TRBJ1-2 and V is TRBV6-1; weak D call: TRBD1 (5 bases). The length of the CDR3 is 14 residues. The germline V gene has CDR1 MNHNS and CDR2 SASEGT. V lost 2 bases, J lost 6 bases, and 13 bases lay in between. For the CDR3, the DNA is TGTGCCAGCAGTGAAAACTCGAGGGGTCATGGCTACACCTTC. Translation: CASSENSRGHGYTF.

The chain joins TRBV6-6 to TRBJ2-1; 7 bases are shared with TRBD2. This CDR3 has 15 residues. V gave up 4 bases and J gave up 5 bases; unmatched junction bases: 8. CDR1 MNHNY and CDR2 SVGAGI come from the germline V gene (reference sequence). The CDR3 protein is CASSLRPSGNNEQFF. The CDR3 DNA sequence: TGTGCCAGCAGTTTAAGGCCTAGCGGAAACAATGAGCAGTTCTTC.

The chain joins TRBV6-1 to TRBJ2-2; the D is unclear. Germline CDR1 and CDR2: MNHNS and SASEGT. The CDR3 totals 13 residues. V shed 1 base and J shed 6 bases, with 6 bases lying between them. The CDR3, as DNA: TGTGCCAGCAGTGAAGGATTGGCCGGGGAGCTGTTTTTT. Translated, it gives CASSEGLAGELFF.

The chain employs TRBV19 and TRBJ2-5, with 9 bases identical to TRBD2. The CDR3 sequence is 15 residues long. V lost 3 bases to trimming and J lost 2 bases; unmatched junction nucleotides: 4. The germline V gene encodes CDR1 LNHDA and CDR2 SQIVND (reference sequence). The CDR3 loop is CASSMRRGGQETQYF. In DNA form, the CDR3 reads TGTGCCAGTAGTATGAGGCGGGGGGGTCAAGAGACCCAGTACTTC.

This chain joins TRBV5-1 and TRBJ2-7; no clear D. The V gene lost 0 bases and the J gene lost 0 bases, with 7 bases spanning the gap. Germline V gives CDR1 SGHRS, CDR2 YFSETQ. The length of the CDR3 is 14 residues. In nucleotides, the CDR3 is TGCGCCAGCAGCTTGGTCGTCAGCTCCTACGAGCAGTACTTC. It is translated as CASSLVVSSYEQYF.

The chain joins TRBV28 to TRBJ1-1; D is undetermined. The CDR3 totals 12 residues. The germline V and J ends were trimmed by 2 bases and 8 bases, with 9 bases remaining between them. Germline V gives CDR1 MDHEN, CDR2 SYDVKM. The CDR3 reads CASSLAGIEAFF. Here the CDR3 DNA reads TGTGCCAGCAGTTTAGCCGGGATAGAAGCTTTCTTT.

The chain is built from TRBV21-1 and TRBJ2-2; the listed D gene, TRBD1, was not tested against the DNA. TRBV21-1 is described as a pseudogene. The CDR3 covers 19 residues. CDR3 bases: TGTGCCAGCAACCAGGGGTGGTTATTGTTCGGTCTCTTCACCGGGGAGCTGTTTTTT. This gives the protein CASNQGWLLFGLFTGELFF.

This chain uses TRBV3-1 (or the pseudogene TRBV3-2) with TRBJ2-2; tentative D call: TRBD1 (6 bases). The V end was cut by 0 bases, the J end by 0 bases, with 20 bases between. CDR1 and CDR2 (germline): LGHDT, YNNKEL (reference sequence). This CDR3 is built from 20 residues. This chain's CDR3 is CASSQDVRLQGSANTGELFF. For the CDR3, the DNA is TGTGCCAGCAGCCAAGATGTGAGGTTACAGGGCTCCGCGAACACCGGGGAGCTGTTTTTT.

J is TRBJ2-7 and V is TRBV12-3 or TRBV12-4; D perhaps matches TRBD1 (5 bases). Trimming removed 7 bases at V and 2 bases at J, with 12 bases between. This CDR3 has 13 amino acids. This CDR3 is CASTQGAPYEQYF. The DNA for the CDR3 is TGTGCCAGCACCCAAGGGGCCCCCTACGAGCAGTACTTC.

The gene calls are TRBV6-2 or TRBV6-3 and TRBJ2-7; TRBD2 might be the D (6 bases). The CDR3 extends over 14 amino acids. The V gene's germline CDR1 is MNHEY and CDR2 SVGEGT. V was trimmed by 6 bases and J by 0 bases, leaving 12 bases between them. Here the CDR3 DNA reads TGTGCCAGCAGCCAGGGACTTATCTCCTACGAGCAGTACTTC. It yields the protein CASSQGLISYEQYF.

The V and J genes are TRBV7-8 and TRBJ1-2; no firm D call. The V and J ends lost 5 bases and 8 bases respectively, with 15 bases between them. CDR3 length equals 13 residues. Germline V gives CDR1 SGHVS, CDR2 FQNEAQ. The CDR3 protein is CASSLGLARGYTF. Written as DNA, the CDR3 is TGTGCCAGCAGCCTGGGGTTAGCCCGGGGCTACACCTTC.